These T cell receptor beta chains were read from a single sample in a study of PD-L1 blockade in urothelial cancer. Clones were sequenced by immunoSEQ multiplex PCR, and TCRdb holds only the in-frame ones, with some missing. The table lists about 120,000 clones, roughly 90% of them singletons, with 1.7% in the top ten. The sequencing here drew on PBMCs, taken around atezolizumab (anti-PD-L1) treatment. The receptors originated from a man in his fifties or sixties with urothelial cancer. Each CDR3 is given with its conserved first and last residue. D genes are given only for firm matches. Where a row states a size, it is once, few, many or the class of an expanded clone; other rows omit it.

TRBD2	-	TRBJ2-3	TRBV27	CASSPRSGGYTQYF	TGTGCCAGCAGCCCTAGGTCGGGGGGGTATACGCAGTATTTT
-	-	TRBJ1-6	TRBV19	CASTASSYNSPLHF	TGTGCCAGTACAGCGAGCTCCTATAATTCACCCCTCCACTTT
TRBD1	-	TRBJ2-7	TRBV5-4	CASSPRTGSPYEQYF	TGTGCCAGCAGCCCCCGGACAGGCTCGCCCTACGAGCAGTACTTC
-	-	TRBJ1-2	TRBV19	CASTSDSRYGYTF	TGTGCCAGTACCTCGGACAGCCGCTATGGCTACACCTTC
-	once	TRBJ1-5	TRBV28	CASSLNPGVNQPQHF	TGTGCCAGCAGTCTGAACCCAGGGGTCAATCAGCCCCAGCATTTT
TRBD1	-	TRBJ1-2	TRBV7-6	CASSPRGQGNDGYTF	TGTGCCAGCAGCCCGCGCGGACAGGGAAACGATGGCTACACCTTC
TRBD1	-	TRBJ1-2	TRBV10-1	CASRGQGPTRGGYTF	TGCGCCAGCAGGGGACAGGGACCCACCCGTGGAGGCTACACCTTC
-	-	TRBJ2-2	TRBV7-8	CASSSAGGGPIGELFF	TGTGCCAGCAGCTCCGCTGGGGGGGGGCCTATCGGGGAGCTGTTTTTT
-	-	TRBJ2-1	TRBV9	CASSGSEGGTSEQFF	TGTGCCAGCAGCGGCTCCGAAGGAGGGACGTCTGAGCAGTTCTTC
TRBD1	few	TRBJ2-5	TRBV19	CASSTYPGTDQETQYF	TGTGCCAGTAGTACATACCCTGGGACAGATCAAGAGACCCAGTACTTC
-	-	TRBJ1-2	TRBV9	CASSTRPQGGQGYTF	TGTGCCAGCAGCACGCGACCCCAGGGAGGTCAAGGCTACACCTTC
-	-	TRBJ2-7	TRBV5-1	CASSWGTSYEQYF	TGCGCCAGCAGCTGGGGGACTTCCTACGAGCAGTACTTC
-	-	TRBJ1-3	TRBV15	CATSRDGGDTIYF	TGTGCCACCAGCAGAGATGGGGGGGACACCATATATTTT
-	-	TRBJ2-7	TRBV5-1	CASSFGGAEQYF	TGCGCCAGCAGCTTTGGAGGGGCCGAGCAGTACTTC
-	-	TRBJ2-7	TRBV5-1	CASSSGGVYEQYF	TGCGCCAGCAGCTCAGGCGGGGTTTACGAGCAGTACTTC
TRBD1	-	TRBJ2-7	TRBV9	CASSVDRGKDEQYF	TGTGCCAGCAGCGTGGACAGGGGCAAGGACGAGCAGTACTTC
-	-	TRBJ1-1	TRBV29-1	CSVEKQAENTEAFF	TGCAGCGTAGAAAAACAGGCGGAGAACACTGAAGCTTTCTTT
-	few	TRBJ1-6	TRBV11-2	CASSLGWDIITLHF	TGTGCCAGCAGCTTAGGATGGGACATCATCACCCTCCACTTT
TRBD1	-	TRBJ2-7	TRBV2	CASRGDSLPSYEQYF	TGTGCCAGCAGGGGGGACAGTTTACCATCCTACGAGCAGTACTTC
TRBD2	-	TRBJ2-7	TRBV7-2	CASSFGLAGDEQYF	TGTGCCAGCAGCTTCGGACTAGCGGGAGACGAGCAGTACTTC
TRBD2	-	TRBJ2-1	TRBV7-3	CASSGRESSNEQFF	TGTGCCAGCAGCGGGCGGGAGTCCTCTAATGAGCAGTTCTTC
-	-	TRBJ1-1	TRBV20-1	CSAHEAFF	TGCAGTGCCCATGAAGCTTTCTTT
TRBD1	-	TRBJ2-7	TRBV5-1	CASSPGTGEWYEQYF	TGCGCCAGCAGCCCCGGGACAGGGGAGTGGTACGAGCAGTACTTC
TRBD1	-	TRBJ2-7	TRBV2	CASTGQGVLNSYEQYF	TGTGCCAGCACGGGACAGGGGGTCTTGAACTCCTACGAGCAGTACTTC
-	-	TRBJ2-1	TRBV4-1	CASSQGIRGAEQFF	TGCGCCAGCAGCCAAGGCATTAGGGGTGCTGAGCAGTTCTTC
TRBD1	-	TRBJ1-1	TRBV28	CASSSGQGKAFF	TGTGCCAGCAGTTCCGGACAGGGTAAGGCTTTCTTT